This T cell receptor (beta chain) was sequenced for a study of T-cell memory formation after mild COVID-19. Looking at the study overall: TCR clustering was largely donor specific.

This clonotype was counted between two and nine times. The germline V gene encodes CDR1 SGHTA and CDR2 FQGTGA. V lost 5 bases and J 3 bases, leaving 10 bases between the germline ends. This CDR3 spans 13 amino acids. Each CDR3 protein is one row after TCRdb ran MiXCR on the 5' RACE reads. The sample includes about 190,000 distinct CDR3 sequences, about 17% of them seen just once. This clonotype originated in an adult woman who had mild COVID-19 (a few samples of this study predate the infection). Cell type and time point are not known. The chain has TRBV7-3 and TRBJ1-1; TRBD1 is a possible D gene (5 bases). The sequenced sample was PBMCs or a T cell subset sorted from them (not recorded which). The CDR3 DNA reads TGTGCCAGCAGCGCCCAGGGCCACACTGAAGCTTTCTTT. It encodes CASSAQGHTEAFF.